Following are 29 T cell receptor beta chains from one sample sequenced in a study of control samples from healthy donors and cancer patients. The protocol was immunoSEQ multiplex PCR, while the TCRdb copy is restricted to in-frame clones and leaves out a portion. The data contain roughly 120,000 clones, 93% of them singletons. Specimen: blood. Receptors were obtained from a man younger than 45 in good health.

The chain has TRBV7-9 and TRBJ2-5; TRBD2 matches 14 bases. The V gene end was trimmed by 8 bases and the J gene end by 4 bases; junction bases not matched to a gene: 6. Germline V gene data show CDR1 as SEHNR and CDR2 as FQNEAQ (reference sequence). This CDR3 comprises 15 residues. The CDR3 nucleotides read TGTGCCAGCGCCCTCGGGACTAGCGGGGGAGAGACCCAGTACTTC. This translates into CASALGTSGGETQYF.

The count of this clone is one. The gene calls are TRBV28 and TRBJ1-1; TRBD1 aligns across 7 bases. Germline V lookup: CDR1 MDHEN, CDR2 SYDVKM. Unmatched junction bases numbered 2, after V lost 6 bases and J lost 1 base. This CDR3 has 13 amino acids. The CDR3 region has the DNA TGTGCCAGCAGGACAGGGTCGAACACTGAAGCTTTCTTT. Residues: CASRTGSNTEAFF. The full variable domain, with the rest looked up from reference TRBV28 and TRBJ1-1, is DVKVTQSSRYLVKRTGEKVFLECVQDMDHENMFWYRQDPGLGLRLIYFSYDVKMKEKGDIPEGYSVSREKKERFSLILESASTNQTSMYLCASRTGSNTEAFFGQGTRLTVV.

The DNA of the CDR3 is TGTGCCTGGAGTGTACGGGGGCGGACGATAGCTAACTATGGCTACACCTTC. It translates to CAWSVRGRTIANYGYTF. This rearrangement joins TRBV30 to TRBJ1-2; possibly TRBD1 for D (6 bases). This CDR3 region has 17 residues. V was trimmed by 0 bases and J by 0 bases, leaving 17 bases between them. Germline lookup yields CDR1 GTSNPN and CDR2 SVGIG (reference sequence).

The genes are TRBV18 and TRBJ1-1, with D possibly being TRBD1 (5 bases). CDR3 size: 15 residues. The germline CDR1 and CDR2 sequences are KGHSH and LQKENI. Trimming left V 4 bases short and J 0 bases short, with 12 bases between. CDR3 sequence (DNA): TGTGCCAGCTCACGAACCGGGGGGATGAACACTGAAGCTTTCTTT. This gives the protein CASSRTGGMNTEAFF.

The J gene is TRBJ1-1, the V gene TRBV11-3; D is possibly TRBD1 (6 bases). Trimming removed 8 bases at V and 1 base at J, with 14 bases between. Germline V gives CDR1 SGHNT, CDR2 YENEEA. The CDR3 spans 14 residues. The CDR3 sequence is CASGLGQPNTEAFF. The CDR3 nucleotides are TGTGCCAGCGGATTAGGACAGCCGAACACTGAAGCTTTCTTT. Using reference TRBV11-3 and TRBJ1-1 for the parts outside the CDR3, the full variable domain is EAGVVQSPRYKIIEKKQPVAFWCNPISGHNTLYWYLQNLGQGPELLIRYENEEAVDDSQLPKDRFSAERLKGVDSTLKIQPAELGDSAVYLCASGLGQPNTEAFFGQGTRLTVV.

This clone was seen a few times. The rearrangement joins TRBV5-1 to TRBJ1-2, with D possibly matching TRBD1 (5 bases). The V gene lost 0 bases and the J gene lost 3 bases, with 9 bases spanning the gap. This CDR3 contains 14 residues. Per germline, CDR1 SGHRS and CDR2 YFSETQ. The CDR3 coding sequence is TGCGCCAGCAGCTTGGGGGGCGGATACTATGGCTACACCTTC. Translating it yields CASSLGGGYYGYTF.

The chain joins TRBV6-5 to TRBJ1-2; TRBD1 might be the D (6 bases). This CDR3 has 14 amino acids. The V end was cut by 6 bases, the J end by 4 bases, with 15 bases between. Per germline, CDR1 MNHEY and CDR2 SVGAGI. The chain's CDR3 is CASRGEQGTYGYTF. As DNA, the CDR3 is TGTGCCAGCAGGGGAGAACAGGGTACCTATGGCTACACCTTC.

The gene calls are TRBV27 and TRBJ1-2; 7 nucleotides align to TRBD1. Per germline, CDR1 MNHEY and CDR2 SMNVEV (reference sequence). This CDR3 has 12 residues. V was pared by 10 bases and J by 6 bases, with 8 bases of the junction left unmatched. CDR3 residues: CATLGGGDGYTF. In DNA form, the CDR3 reads TGTGCCACACTAGGAGGGGGCGATGGCTACACCTTC.

In its sample, this clone was seen once. This chain links TRBV2 with TRBJ1-2; the D gene is possibly TRBD1 (5 bases). There are 13 residues in the CDR3. Trimming removed 4 bases at V and 6 bases at J, with 12 bases between. Germline V CDR1 and CDR2: SNHLY, FYNNEI. This CDR3 reads CASSVTRENGYTF. CDR3 sequence (DNA): TGTGCCAGCAGTGTGACCAGGGAGAATGGCTACACCTTC.

This clone was seen once. V is TRBV11-2 and J is TRBJ2-1; 9 bases align to TRBD2. This CDR3 region has 16 residues. Germline values: CDR1 SGHAT, CDR2 FQNNGV. With 6 bases clipped from V and 8 bases from J, the junction kept 14 bases outside the gene matches. The CDR3 sequence is CASRPGMRGGAHEQFF. The CDR3 region has the DNA TGTGCCAGCAGGCCAGGGATGCGCGGGGGGGCCCATGAGCAGTTCTTC.

This chain joins TRBV18 and TRBJ2-5; no clear D. CDR1 and CDR2 from the germline V gene are KGHSH and LQKENI. V was clipped by 0 bases and J by 1 base, with 3 bases between them. The CDR3 runs 13 residues. Written as DNA, the CDR3 is TGTGCCAGCTCACCACCTGTCCAAGAGACCCAGTACTTC. The encoded protein is CASSPPVQETQYF.

The chain couples TRBV10-3 to TRBJ1-1, with no clear D. The CDR3 has 16 residues. Deletions cut 3 bases from V and 0 bases from J, with 14 bases between. Germline-derived CDR1 and CDR2 are ENHRY and SYGVKD. CDR3 amino acids: CAISDLEDGLNTEAFF. DNA of the CDR3: TGTGCCATCAGTGACCTAGAGGACGGACTGAACACTGAAGCTTTCTTT.

V is TRBV2 and J is TRBJ2-3; D is uncertain. The germline V gene has CDR1 SNHLY and CDR2 FYNNEI. V lost 7 bases, J lost 0 bases, and 14 bases lay in between. The CDR3 totals 15 residues. CDR3 sequence (DNA): TGTGCCAGCACCCCGACTGTCACTAGCACAGATACGCAGTATTTT. Protein sequence: CASTPTVTSTDTQYF.

J is TRBJ2-2 and V is TRBV6-5, with TRBD1 as a possible D gene (6 bases). The CDR3 runs to 14 residues. Trimming cost V 2 bases and J 6 bases, with 10 bases left between them. Germline assignment: CDR1 MNHEY and CDR2 SVGAGI. CDR3 in amino acids: CASSYNDRPGELFF. The DNA of the CDR3 is TGTGCCAGCAGTTACAATGACAGGCCCGGGGAGCTGTTTTTT.

The V call is TRBV6-5, the J call TRBJ2-5, with D possibly TRBD2 on 5 matching bases. The CDR3 contains 14 residues. Germline values: CDR1 MNHEY, CDR2 SVGAGI. The V end was cut by 6 bases, the J end by 1 base, with 12 bases between. The CDR3 loop reads CASSKLGSQETQYF. CDR3 DNA sequence: TGTGCCAGCAGCAAGCTAGGGAGCCAAGAGACCCAGTACTTC.

With regard to this clone: In the same sample, other DNA sequences code for this CDR3. The genes are TRBV5-1 and TRBJ1-1, with a weak D call TRBD1 (5 bases). This CDR3 contains 14 residues. CDR1 is SGHRS, CDR2 YFSETQ, per germline. Trimming took 4 bases from V and 0 from J, leaving 10 bases between them. The CDR3 reads CASSPGKMNTEAFF. The CDR3 nucleotides are TGCGCCAGCAGCCCAGGGAAAATGAACACTGAAGCTTTCTTT.

The genes are TRBV19 and TRBJ2-4; TRBD2 is a possible D gene (7 bases). The germline CDR1 and CDR2 sequences are LNHDA and SQIVND (reference sequence). Trimming pared 0 bases from V and 8 bases from J, leaving 8 bases between. The CDR3 consists of 13 residues. The CDR3 sequence is CASSIEGGDIQYF. The CDR3 nucleotides are TGTGCCAGTAGTATAGAAGGGGGGGACATTCAGTACTTC.

This chain links TRBV6-1 with TRBJ2-7; 7 nucleotides align to TRBD2. Germline CDR1 and CDR2: MNHNS and SASEGT. The CDR3 contains 16 residues. V shed 3 bases and J 2 bases; nucleotides not matched to a gene: 10. This CDR3 reads CASSDLSGRVTYEQYF. The CDR3 DNA is TGTGCCAGCAGTGACTTATCGGGGAGGGTCACCTACGAGCAGTACTTC.

The chain employs TRBV9 and TRBJ1-6; unclear D gene. V lost 7 bases and J lost 1, with 12 bases in between. Per the germline V gene, CDR1 is SGDLS and CDR2 is YYNGEE. The CDR3 has 15 residues. Here the CDR3 DNA reads TGTGCCAGCTCTGCAGGCACGTCCTATAATTCACCCCTCCACTTT. The encoded protein is CASSAGTSYNSPLHF. The entire variable domain, with the rest obtained from reference TRBV9 and TRBJ1-6, is as follows: DSGVTQTPKHLITATGQRVTLRCSPRSGDLSVYWYQQSLDQGLQFLIQYYNGEERAKGNILERFSAQQFPDLHSELNLSSLELGDSALYFCASSAGTSYNSPLHFGNGTRLTVT.

The rearrangement links TRBV6-5 to TRBJ2-5; possibly TRBD2 for D (6 bases). The CDR3 sequence is 12 residues long. V was trimmed by 10 bases and J by 4 bases, leaving 13 bases between them. The germline V gene has CDR1 MNHEY and CDR2 SVGAGI. CDR3 sequence: CATSAEGETQYF. In nucleotides, the CDR3 is TGTGCCACCTCGGCGGAGGGAGAGACCCAGTACTTC.

The chain couples TRBV5-4 to TRBJ2-7, with 12 bases matching TRBD1. Germline V gene lookup returns CDR1 SGHNT and CDR2 YYREEE (reference sequence). This CDR3 comprises 15 residues. Trimming took 9 bases from V and 5 from J; bases not matched to a gene: 12. CDR3 sequence reads: CATMDRDRGRDEQYF. The CDR3 DNA sequence: TGTGCCACCATGGACCGGGACAGGGGGCGGGACGAGCAGTACTTC.

The gene calls are TRBV6-4 and TRBJ2-2; possible D gene TRBD1, 6 bases. Trimming left V 5 bases short and J 4 bases short, with 14 bases between. This CDR3 has 15 amino acids. CDR1 and CDR2 (germline): MRHNA, SNTAGT. The CDR3 reads CASSYGDIATGELFF. CDR3 in DNA: TGTGCCAGCAGTTATGGGGACATCGCCACCGGGGAGCTGTTTTTT.

This chain links TRBV30 with TRBJ1-6; D might be TRBD1 (5 bases). There are 13 residues in the CDR3. Trimming took off 4 bases at V and 3 bases at J, with 7 bases between the two ends. Germline V CDR1 and CDR2: GTSNPN, SVGIG (reference sequence). The CDR3 sequence: CAWMTDYNSPLHF. The CDR3, as DNA: TGTGCCTGGATGACAGACTATAATTCACCCCTCCACTTT. The variable domain in full, completed from reference TRBV30 and TRBJ1-6, reads SQTIHQWPATLVQPVGSPLSLECTVEGTSNPNLYWYRQAAGRGLQLLFYSVGIGQISSEVPQNLSASRPQDRQFILSSKKLLLSDSGFYLCAWMTDYNSPLHFGNGTRLTVT.

The rearrangement links TRBV27 to TRBJ2-3; possibly TRBD2 for D (5 bases). Germline V lookup: CDR1 MNHEY, CDR2 SMNVEV (reference sequence). Trimming cost V 5 bases and J 5 bases, with 20 bases left between them. The CDR3 totals 16 residues. DNA of the CDR3: TGTGCCAGCAGTGCCTACCGGCTAGCCCTGGGAGATACGCAGTATTTT. It codes for CASSAYRLALGDTQYF.

CDR3 DNA sequence: TGTGCCAGCAGTGTTCTAGCGGGGGGCCTCCAAGAGACCCAGTACTTC. Translated: CASSVLAGGLQETQYF. The rearrangement uses TRBV6-1 and TRBJ2-5; 11 positions agree with TRBD2. Germline CDR1 MNHNS, CDR2 SASEGT. V dropped 4 bases and J dropped 1; count of bases not matched to a gene: 5. The length of the CDR3 is 16 residues.

This chain joins TRBV5-4 and TRBJ2-5, with 11 bases fitting TRBD1. The germline CDR1 and CDR2 sequences are SGHNT and YYREEE (reference sequence). Trimming cost V 4 bases and J 4 bases; bases outside gene matches: 12. The CDR3 is 17 residues long. The CDR3 nucleotides are TGTGCCAGCAGCGTATTTGCCGGGACAGGGGGAGGAGAGACCCAGTACTTC. This codes for CASSVFAGTGGGETQYF.

The chain has TRBV6-5 and TRBJ1-4; D perhaps matches TRBD1 (6 bases). The CDR3 extends over 12 amino acids. With 5 bases removed from V and 7 bases from J, the gap between germline ends came to 8 bases. The V gene's germline CDR1 is MNHEY and CDR2 SVGAGI. This CDR3 reads CASSRTAEKLFF. The CDR3 bases are TGTGCCAGCAGTCGGACAGCTGAAAAACTGTTTTTT.

The V and J genes are TRBV5-1 and TRBJ2-7; 11 bases map to TRBD2. The trim removed 3 bases at V and 5 bases at J, leaving 7 bases unmatched. This CDR3 spans 15 amino acids. The germline V gene has CDR1 SGHRS and CDR2 YFSETQ. The CDR3 nucleotides read TGCGCCAGCAGCTATAGCGGGGGGGACTCTAACGAGCAGTACGTC. This codes for CASSYSGGDSNEQYV.

The chain couples TRBV6-6 to TRBJ1-1; 8 bases are a match to TRBD1. The V gene's germline CDR1 is MNHNY and CDR2 SVGAGI (reference sequence). Trimming at V came to 8 bases and at J to 5 bases, leaving 10 bases not matched to a gene. CDR3 length: 14 residues. The CDR3 coding sequence is TGTGCCAGCTTTCAAATACAGGGGGGAACTGAAGCTTTCTTT. Its translation is CASFQIQGGTEAFF.